This T cell receptor beta chain was profiled in a study of breast tumors, draining lymph nodes, adjacent tissues. This clonotype was observed at least ten times. Its matching antigen is unknown. Breast cancer patients provided tissue from their axillary draining lymph nodes. Each CDR3 protein is one row after TCRdb ran MiXCR on the multiplex PCR reads. Here the sample spans some 150,000 distinct CDR3 sequences, approximately 30% being singletons. Study-level points and caveats: Tumor TCR diversity was below lymph nodes but above nontumor tissue. Data fit most tumor T cells coming from lymph node, expanding in tumor.

This receptor was identified in a female donor with breast cancer. Some clones in this sample may be carry-over from other donors' samples. Sequenced sample: axillary lymph node tissue.

The CDR3 region has the DNA TGCAGTGCTTTGGGGGGGCCTCGTCAGCCCCAGCATTTT. It codes for CSALGGPRQPQHF. This chain uses TRBV20-1 with TRBJ1-5; D might be TRBD1 (6 bases). The ends were cut back, 5 bases at V and 6 bases at J, with 14 bases in the middle. This CDR3 is 13 amino acids long. Germline V gene sequence: CDR1 DFQATT, CDR2 SNEGSKA (reference sequence).